Listed here are 32 T cell receptor beta chains from one sample, sequenced in a study of blood T cell repertoires in COVID-19. The protocol was immunoSEQ multiplex PCR, while the TCRdb copy is restricted to in-frame clones and leaves out a portion. The repertoire holds over 150,000 clones, with about 90% as singletons. Source material: PBMCs or T cells enriched from blood (not recorded which). Receptors originate from a woman younger than 35 who had recovered from COVID-19.

This rearrangement joins TRBV11-1 to TRBJ1-1; a weak D match, TRBD1 (5 bases). CDR1 SGHAT and CDR2 FQDESV come from the germline V gene (reference sequence). V lost 0 bases, J lost 0 bases, and 8 bases lay in between. CDR3 size: 15 residues. In DNA, the CDR3 is TGTGCCAGCAGCTTAGCGGCAGGGCTGAACACTGAAGCTTTCTTT. Protein: CASSLAAGLNTEAFF. Using reference TRBV11-1 and TRBJ1-1 for the parts outside the CDR3, the full variable domain is EAEVAQSPRYKITEKSQAVAFWCDPISGHATLYWYRQILGQGPELLVQFQDESVVDDSQLPKDRFSAERLKGVDSTLKIQPAELGDSAMYLCASSLAAGLNTEAFFGQGTRLTVV.

The J gene is TRBJ2-7, the V gene TRBV5-1, with no clear D. The V gene lost 5 bases and the J gene lost 0 bases, with 12 bases spanning the gap. Germline CDR1 is SGHRS and CDR2 is YFSETQ. The CDR3 totals 14 residues. The CDR3, as DNA: TGCGCCAGCAGTTTTATCGGTGTCTCCTACGAGCAGTACTTC. Translated: CASSFIGVSYEQYF.

The chain combines TRBV7-2 with TRBJ1-6, with a tentative D call TRBD1 (5 bases). There are 15 residues in the CDR3. V gave up 0 bases and J gave up 5 bases, with 8 bases separating them. CDR1 and CDR2 (germline): SGHTA, FQGNSA. The CDR3 loop reads CASSLATADNSPLHF. DNA of the CDR3: TGTGCCAGCAGCTTAGCGACAGCAGATAATTCACCCCTCCACTTT.

V usage is TRBV11-2 and J usage is TRBJ1-1, with a possible D match to TRBD1 (6 bases). V was cut by 4 bases and J by 5 bases, with 17 bases left in between. Germline loops: CDR1 SGHAT, CDR2 FQNNGV. The CDR3 covers 15 residues. The CDR3 spells CASSWFPGERTEAFF. In DNA form, the CDR3 reads TGTGCCAGCAGCTGGTTTCCAGGGGAGAGAACTGAAGCTTTCTTT.

The chain links TRBV3-1 (or the pseudogene TRBV3-2) to TRBJ2-7; the D is unclear. Between the trimmed V and J ends, which lost 5 bases and 4 bases, there was a span of 6 bases. The CDR3 has 11 amino acids. Germline CDR1 reads LGHDT; CDR2 reads YNNKEL (reference sequence). DNA for the CDR3: TGTGCCAGCAGCTCCAAATACGAGCAGTACTTC. This encodes CASSSKYEQYF.

The chain is built from TRBV5-1 and TRBJ1-2, with 7 bases lining up with TRBD1. Germline V CDR1 and CDR2: SGHRS, YFSETQ. CDR3 size: 14 residues. The V and J ends lost 5 bases and 8 bases, in that order; junction bases with no gene match: 12. Here the CDR3 reads CASREGTAALGYTF. For the CDR3, the DNA is TGCGCCAGCAGGGAAGGGACAGCGGCATTGGGCTACACCTTC.

This chain links TRBV6-5 with TRBJ1-1; maybe TRBD1 (5 bases). Germline assignment: CDR1 MNHEY and CDR2 SVGAGI. This CDR3 has 15 amino acids. The V end lost 6 bases, the J end lost 4 bases, and 18 bases lay between the germline ends. CDR3 sequence reads: CASRPTGGAGTEAFF. For the CDR3, the DNA is TGTGCCAGCAGACCCACGGGAGGGGCGGGCACTGAAGCTTTCTTT.

This clone was found once. The V and J genes are TRBV4-3 and TRBJ1-2; no definite D call. Germline V gives CDR1 LGHNA, CDR2 YSLEER. This CDR3 has 14 residues. V shed 2 bases and J shed 7 bases, with 14 bases lying between them. This CDR3 reads CASSQTLAVGGYTF. CDR3 bases: TGCGCCAGCAGCCAAACCCTGGCGGTAGGTGGCTACACCTTC.

Written as DNA, the CDR3 is TGTGCCAGCAGGGGGGCGACAGGGCTTCAGCCCCAGCATTTT. It is translated as CASRGATGLQPQHF. The chain combines TRBV28 with TRBJ1-5, with 7 bases identical to TRBD1. This CDR3 has 14 amino acids. In germline, CDR1 is MDHEN, CDR2 SYDVKM. The V and J ends lost 6 bases and 6 bases, in that order; junction bases with no gene match: 8.

The gene calls are TRBV7-2 and TRBJ1-3; D is unresolved. There are 17 residues in the CDR3. Germline CDR1 is SGHTA and CDR2 is FQGNSA. Trimming removed 2 bases from V and 0 bases from J, with 14 bases in between. CDR3 sequence reads: CASSLRVGLLSGNTIYF. The CDR3 coding sequence is TGTGCCAGCAGCTTACGCGTCGGACTTCTCTCTGGAAACACCATATATTTT.

The rearrangement uses TRBV15 and TRBJ2-2; 16 bases map to TRBD2. With V trimmed by 3 bases and J by 4 bases, 8 bases remained unmatched. The CDR3 consists of 19 residues. Germline CDR1 and CDR2: LNHNV and YYDKDF (reference sequence). The CDR3 DNA is TGTGCCACCAGCAGTGCTTTAGGGACTAGCGGGAGGGCCACCGGGGAGCTGTTTTTT. Protein product: CATSSALGTSGRATGELFF. The full variable domain, its missing parts supplied by reference TRBV15 and TRBJ2-2, is DAMVIQNPRYQVTQFGKPVTLSCSQTLNHNVMYWYQQKSSQAPKLLFHYYDKDFNNEADTPDNFQSRRPNTSFCFLDIRSPGLGDTAMYLCATSSALGTSGRATGELFFGEGSRLTVL.

The V gene is TRBV24-1, the J gene TRBJ1-1; maybe TRBD1 (5 bases). V lost 5 bases to trimming and J lost 3 bases, with 18 bases between them. Germline V gene data show CDR1 as KGHDR and CDR2 as SFDVKD. The CDR3 extends over 16 amino acids. CDR3: CATSAGGSAADTEAFF. The CDR3 nucleotides are TGTGCCACCAGTGCGGGGGGATCGGCGGCGGACACTGAAGCTTTCTTT.

The chain employs TRBV11-2 and TRBJ1-3; unclear D gene. Trimming pared 1 base from V and 6 bases from J, leaving 13 bases between. CDR1 is SGHAT, CDR2 FQNNGV, per germline. CDR3 size: 15 residues. The chain's CDR3 is CASSLGWVAANTIYF. For the CDR3, the DNA is TGTGCCAGCAGCTTAGGGTGGGTAGCGGCAAACACCATATATTTT. Full variable domain (missing parts from reference TRBV11-2 and TRBJ1-3): EAGVAQSPRYKIIEKRQSVAFWCNPISGHATLYWYQQILGQGPKLLIQFQNNGVVDDSQLPKDRFSAERLKGVDSTLKIQPAKLEDSAVYLCASSLGWVAANTIYFGEGSWLTVV.

The CDR3 DNA is TGCGCCAGCAGCCTGGCCCCGACAGGGGGCTCGACTAATGAAAAACTGTTTTTT. This encodes CASSLAPTGGSTNEKLFF. The rearrangement uses TRBV5-1 and TRBJ1-4; 10 bases are shared with TRBD1. V lost 4 bases to trimming and J lost 2 bases; unmatched junction nucleotides: 11. The CDR3 covers 18 residues. Germline CDR1 reads SGHRS; CDR2 reads YFSETQ.

The chain has TRBV12-3 or TRBV12-4 and TRBJ1-3; D unclear. Trimming removed 6 bases from V and 8 bases from J, with 14 bases in between. The CDR3 consists of 13 residues. The CDR3 sequence: CASSPIRLDTIYF. In DNA, the CDR3 is TGTGCCAGCAGCCCCATCAGGTTGGACACCATATATTTT.

This chain uses TRBV18 with TRBJ2-7, with D possibly TRBD1 on 5 matching bases. Per germline, CDR1 KGHSH and CDR2 LQKENI. This CDR3 has 14 residues. The V and J ends lost 2 bases and 6 bases respectively, with 14 bases between them. CDR3 sequence reads: CASSPGQGPSEQYF. The CDR3 bases are TGTGCCAGCTCACCAGGGCAGGGCCCAAGCGAGCAGTACTTC.

Comments on this clone: This clone may be a read error of a much larger clone one base away. The gene calls are TRBV5-5 and TRBJ2-1; 9 bases are a match to TRBD1. In germline, CDR1 is SGHKS, CDR2 YYEKEE (reference sequence). The length of the CDR3 is 15 residues. V trimming: 2 bases; J trimming: 2 bases; junction bases outside the gene matches: 2. DNA of the CDR3: TGTGCCAGCAGCTTCGGGGACAGGGCCTACAATGAGCAGTTCTTC. This sequence encodes CASSFGDRAYNEQFF.

The chain couples TRBV11-2 to TRBJ2-7; maybe TRBD2 (6 bases). Germline CDR1 reads SGHAT; CDR2 reads FQNNGV. This CDR3 spans 15 amino acids. Trimming pared 5 bases from V and 5 bases from J, leaving 19 bases between. As DNA, the CDR3 is TGTGCCAGCAGCGACCACCCTACCGGGAGCAACGAGCAGTACTTC. Amino acids: CASSDHPTGSNEQYF.

The chain couples TRBV4-3 to TRBJ1-5; 7 nucleotides match TRBD1. CDR3 length: 15 amino acids. Germline V gene data show CDR1 as LGHNA and CDR2 as YSLEER. With 2 bases clipped from V and 7 bases from J, the junction kept 8 bases outside the gene matches. This CDR3 is CASSQFDRDNQPQHF. CDR3 nucleotides: TGCGCCAGCAGCCAATTTGACAGGGACAACCAGCCCCAGCATTTT.

The rearrangement links TRBV7-3 to TRBJ1-1; D uncertain. Germline-derived CDR1 and CDR2 are SGHTA and FQGTGA. Trimming left V 1 base short and J 5 bases short, with 8 bases between. CDR3 length: 13 amino acids. This CDR3 reads CASSLRPGTEAFF. For the CDR3, the DNA is TGTGCCAGCAGCTTAAGGCCGGGGACTGAAGCTTTCTTT.

J is TRBJ2-1 and V is TRBV10-1; 8 nucleotides agree with TRBD2. Trimming cost V 2 bases and J 7 bases; bases outside gene matches: 4. CDR3 length equals 14 residues. CDR1 is WNHNN and CDR2 is SYGVQD in the germline V gene (reference sequence). CDR3 sequence reads: CASSERGGRNEQFF. The CDR3 coding sequence is TGCGCCAGCAGTGAGCGGGGGGGGCGAAATGAGCAGTTCTTC.

This clone was detected only once. The chain couples TRBV27 to TRBJ1-4, with D tentatively TRBD1 (5 bases). The CDR3 runs to 14 residues. The V gene's germline CDR1 is MNHEY and CDR2 SMNVEV (reference sequence). V was cut by 4 bases and J by 8 bases, with 14 bases left in between. CDR3 amino acids: CASSSHGEGEKLFF. The CDR3 nucleotides are TGTGCCAGCAGTTCTCACGGGGAGGGGGAAAAACTGTTTTTT. Complete variable domain (other parts from reference TRBV27 and TRBJ1-4): EAQVTQNPRYLITVTGKKLTVTCSQNMNHEYMSWYRQDPGLGLRQIYYSMNVEVTDKGDVPEGYKVSRKEKRNFPLILESPSPNQTSLYFCASSSHGEGEKLFFGSGTQLSVL.

This chain joins TRBV19 and TRBJ1-2; D not certain. Trimming removed 7 bases from V and 8 bases from J, with 17 bases in between. The germline gives CDR1 LNHDA, CDR2 SQIVND (reference sequence). There are 13 residues in the CDR3. The CDR3 loop reads CASNEGHQRGYTF. The CDR3 nucleotides are TGTGCCAGTAATGAGGGCCATCAAAGGGGCTACACCTTC.

The chain links TRBV19 to TRBJ1-2; 9 bases agree with TRBD1. With 7 bases clipped from V and 3 bases from J, the junction kept 12 bases outside the gene matches. Germline values: CDR1 LNHDA, CDR2 SQIVND (reference sequence). The CDR3 extends over 16 amino acids. Here the CDR3 reads CASTPPGQGRYYGYTF. The DNA for the CDR3 is TGTGCCAGTACCCCACCGGGACAGGGAAGATACTATGGCTACACCTTC.

V gene TRBV28 combines with J gene TRBJ2-7; the D gene is possibly TRBD2 (6 bases). This CDR3 region has 16 residues. Germline assignment: CDR1 MDHEN and CDR2 SYDVKM. The V end was cut by 6 bases, the J end by 3 bases, with 21 bases between. The CDR3 nucleotides are TGTGCCAGCAGCCTAGACAGCGGGTCCCGCTTCTACGAGCAGTACTTC. This translates into CASSLDSGSRFYEQYF.

The chain carries TRBV28 and TRBJ1-6, with 8 bases matching TRBD1. Germline V gene sequence: CDR1 MDHEN, CDR2 SYDVKM. The junction had 6 bases not matched to a gene; V was cut back by 6 bases and J by 8 bases. This CDR3 is built from 14 residues. The CDR3: CASRPGQDHSPLHF. The CDR3, as DNA: TGTGCCAGCAGACCGGGACAGGATCATTCACCCCTCCACTTT.

The chain combines TRBV28 with TRBJ1-1, with 7 bases matching TRBD1. The germline V gene has CDR1 MDHEN and CDR2 SYDVKM. CDR3 length equals 17 residues. V shed 6 bases, J shed 8 bases, and the junction held 21 bases outside the gene matches. Written as DNA, the CDR3 is TGTGCCAGCAGCTTAGACAGGGTTGATGCGACGAATAGAGAAGCTTTCTTT. It yields the protein CASSLDRVDATNREAFF.

The chain has TRBV10-3 and TRBJ2-5, with D maybe TRBD1 (6 bases). The V gene's germline CDR1 is ENHRY and CDR2 SYGVKD. V gave up 4 bases and J gave up 4 bases, with 13 bases separating them. There are 14 residues in the CDR3. CDR3 residues: CAISGGLSSETQYF. In DNA form, the CDR3 reads TGTGCCATCAGTGGGGGGCTTAGCTCAGAGACCCAGTACTTC.

This clone has more than one count but fewer than ten. CDR3 in DNA: TGTGCCGGGACGAAGGGGGATGAGCAGTTCTTC. Amino acid sequence: CAGTKGDEQFF. The chain uses TRBV5-4 and TRBJ2-1; possibly TRBD1 for D (6 bases). The CDR3 is 11 residues long. CDR1 and CDR2 from the germline V gene are SGHNT and YYREEE (reference sequence). Trimming took 10 bases from V and 8 from J, leaving 13 bases between them.

The J gene is TRBJ2-6, the V gene TRBV27, with 9 bases lining up with TRBD1. Germline V gene sequence: CDR1 MNHEY, CDR2 SMNVEV (reference sequence). J lost 2 bases, V lost 3 bases, and 8 bases had no gene match. The CDR3 is 18 residues long. The CDR3 nucleotides read TGTGCCAGCAGTTTCCTGACAGGGGGATTCGCTGGGGCCAACGTCCTGACTTTC. Residues: CASSFLTGGFAGANVLTF.

The chain links TRBV28 to TRBJ2-3; possibly TRBD2 for D (6 bases). Between the trimmed V and J ends, which lost 2 bases and 6 bases, there was a span of 24 bases. CDR1 MDHEN and CDR2 SYDVKM come from the germline V gene. This CDR3 contains 18 residues. The DNA for the CDR3 is TGTGCCAGCAGTTTACGGTTGGCGGGAAGTCCATTCGGCGATACGCAGTATTTT. It yields the protein CASSLRLAGSPFGDTQYF.

This chain joins TRBV11-2 and TRBJ1-5, with 7 nucleotides matching TRBD1. With 5 bases clipped from V and 2 bases from J, the junction kept 6 bases outside the gene matches. Per the germline V gene, CDR1 is SGHAT and CDR2 is FQNNGV. CDR3 length equals 15 residues. CDR3 sequence reads: CASSATGDRNQPQHF. The CDR3 DNA follows: TGTGCCAGCAGCGCAACAGGGGACCGCAATCAGCCCCAGCATTTT.